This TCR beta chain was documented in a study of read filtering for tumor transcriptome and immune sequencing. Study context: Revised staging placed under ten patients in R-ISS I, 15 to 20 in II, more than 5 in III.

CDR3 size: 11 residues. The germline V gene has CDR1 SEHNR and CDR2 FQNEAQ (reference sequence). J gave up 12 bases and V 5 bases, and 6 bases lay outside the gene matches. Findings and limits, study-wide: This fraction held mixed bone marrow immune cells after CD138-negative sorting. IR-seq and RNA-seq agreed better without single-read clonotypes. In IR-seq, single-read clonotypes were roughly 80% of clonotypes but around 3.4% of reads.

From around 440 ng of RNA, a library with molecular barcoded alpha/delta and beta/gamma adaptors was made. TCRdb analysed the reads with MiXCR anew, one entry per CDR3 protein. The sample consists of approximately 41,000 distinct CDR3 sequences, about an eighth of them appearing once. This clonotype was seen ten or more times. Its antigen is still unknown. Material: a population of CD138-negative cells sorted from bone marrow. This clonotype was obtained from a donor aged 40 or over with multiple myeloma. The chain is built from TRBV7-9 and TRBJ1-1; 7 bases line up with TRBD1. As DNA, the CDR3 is TGTGCCAGCAGCCAGGGGGTGGAGACTTTCTTT. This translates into CASSQGVETFF. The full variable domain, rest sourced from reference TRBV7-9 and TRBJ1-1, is DTGVSQNPRHKITKRGQNVTFRCDPISEHNRLYWYRQTLGQGPEFLTYFQNEAQLEKSRLLSDRFSAERPKGSFSTLEIQRTEQGDSAMYLCASSQGVETFFGQGTRLTVV.